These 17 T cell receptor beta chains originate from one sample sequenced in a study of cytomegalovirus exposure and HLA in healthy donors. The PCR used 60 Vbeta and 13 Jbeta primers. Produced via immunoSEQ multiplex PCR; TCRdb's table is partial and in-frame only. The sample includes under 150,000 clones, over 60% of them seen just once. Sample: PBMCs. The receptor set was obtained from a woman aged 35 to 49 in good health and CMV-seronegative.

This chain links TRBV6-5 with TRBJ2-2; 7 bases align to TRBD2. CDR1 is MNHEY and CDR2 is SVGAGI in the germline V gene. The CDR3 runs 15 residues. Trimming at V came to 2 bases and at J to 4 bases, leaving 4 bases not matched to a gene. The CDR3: CASSYGDYITGELFF. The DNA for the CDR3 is TGTGCCAGCAGTTACGGGGACTATATCACCGGGGAGCTGTTTTTT.

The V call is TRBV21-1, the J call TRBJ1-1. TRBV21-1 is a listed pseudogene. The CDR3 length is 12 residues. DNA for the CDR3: TGTGCCAGCAGCAAACCTGACACTGAAGCTTTCTTT. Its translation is CASSKPDTEAFF.

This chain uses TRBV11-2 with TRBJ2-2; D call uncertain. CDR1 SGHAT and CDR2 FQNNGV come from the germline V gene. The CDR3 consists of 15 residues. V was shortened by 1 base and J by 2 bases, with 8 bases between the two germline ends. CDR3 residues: CASSLAGYNTGELFF. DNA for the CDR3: TGTGCCAGCAGCTTAGCCGGGTATAACACCGGGGAGCTGTTTTTT.

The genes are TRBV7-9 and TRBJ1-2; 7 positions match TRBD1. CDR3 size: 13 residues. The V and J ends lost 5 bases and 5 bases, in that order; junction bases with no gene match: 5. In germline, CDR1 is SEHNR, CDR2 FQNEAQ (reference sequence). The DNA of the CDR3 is TGTGCCAGCAGCGTGACAGGGAATTATGGCTACACCTTC. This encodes CASSVTGNYGYTF. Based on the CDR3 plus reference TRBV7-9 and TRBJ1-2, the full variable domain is DTGVSQNPRHKITKRGQNVTFRCDPISEHNRLYWYRQTLGQGPEFLTYFQNEAQLEKSRLLSDRFSAERPKGSFSTLEIQRTEQGDSAMYLCASSVTGNYGYTFGSGTRLTVV.

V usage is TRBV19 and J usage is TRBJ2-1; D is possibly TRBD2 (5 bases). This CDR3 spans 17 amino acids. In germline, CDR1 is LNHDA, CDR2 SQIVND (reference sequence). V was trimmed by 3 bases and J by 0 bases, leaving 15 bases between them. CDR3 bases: TGTGCCAGTAGTATTCTTGCGGGCCCCGGCTCCTACAATGAGCAGTTCTTC. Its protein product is CASSILAGPGSYNEQFF.

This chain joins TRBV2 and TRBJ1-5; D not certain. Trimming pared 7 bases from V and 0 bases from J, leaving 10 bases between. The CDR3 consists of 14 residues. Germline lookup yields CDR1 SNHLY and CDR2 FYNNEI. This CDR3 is CASNGGYSNQPQHF. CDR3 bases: TGTGCCAGCAACGGAGGTTATAGCAATCAGCCCCAGCATTTT.

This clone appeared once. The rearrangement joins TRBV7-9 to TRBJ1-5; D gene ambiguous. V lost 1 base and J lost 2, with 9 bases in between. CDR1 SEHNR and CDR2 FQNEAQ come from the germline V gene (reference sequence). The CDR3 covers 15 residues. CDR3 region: CASSLGTSRNQPQHF. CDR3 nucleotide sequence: TGTGCCAGCAGCTTAGGCACTTCCCGCAATCAGCCCCAGCATTTT. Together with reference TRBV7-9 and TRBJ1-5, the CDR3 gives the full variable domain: DTGVSQNPRHKITKRGQNVTFRCDPISEHNRLYWYRQTLGQGPEFLTYFQNEAQLEKSRLLSDRFSAERPKGSFSTLEIQRTEQGDSAMYLCASSLGTSRNQPQHFGDGTRLSIL.

The CDR3 DNA reads as TGTGCCAGCAGCTTAGTAGCTAGCGGGCCCTACGAGCAGTACTTC. It specifies CASSLVASGPYEQYF. V gene TRBV11-2 combines with J gene TRBJ2-7, with TRBD2 identical over 8 bases. The V gene's germline CDR1 is SGHAT and CDR2 FQNNGV. Trimming removed 1 base from V and 2 bases from J; junction bases left unmatched: 4. The CDR3 runs 15 residues.

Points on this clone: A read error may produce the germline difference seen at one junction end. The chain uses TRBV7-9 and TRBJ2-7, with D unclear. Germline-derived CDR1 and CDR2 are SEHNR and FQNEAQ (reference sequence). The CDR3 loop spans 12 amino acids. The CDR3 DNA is TGTTCCAGCAGCACCCTAACGAGGGAGCAGTACTTC. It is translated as CSSSTLTREQYF.

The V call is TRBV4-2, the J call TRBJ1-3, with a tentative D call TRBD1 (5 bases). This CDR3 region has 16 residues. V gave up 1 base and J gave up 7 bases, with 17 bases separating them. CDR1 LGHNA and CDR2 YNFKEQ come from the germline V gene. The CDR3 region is CASSQAGALSGNTIYF. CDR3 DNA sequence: TGTGCCAGCAGCCAAGCGGGAGCACTGTCAGGGAACACCATATATTTT.

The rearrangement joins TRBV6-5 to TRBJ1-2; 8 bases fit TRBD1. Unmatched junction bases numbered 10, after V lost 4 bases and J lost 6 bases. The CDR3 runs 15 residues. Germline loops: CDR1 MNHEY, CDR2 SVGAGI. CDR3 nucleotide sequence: TGTGCCAGCAGTTTCCTAGACAGGGGTGTCGATGGCTACACCTTC. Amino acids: CASSFLDRGVDGYTF.

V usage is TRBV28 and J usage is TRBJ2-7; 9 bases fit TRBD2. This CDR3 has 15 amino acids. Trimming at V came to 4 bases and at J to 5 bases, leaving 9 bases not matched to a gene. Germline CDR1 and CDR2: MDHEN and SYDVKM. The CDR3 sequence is CASSSISGSLNEQYF. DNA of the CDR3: TGTGCCAGCAGTTCTATTAGCGGGAGCCTTAACGAGCAGTACTTC.

The CDR3: CASSSTYNSPLHF. The CDR3 DNA reads as TGTGCCAGCAGTTCCACCTATAATTCACCCCTCCACTTT. The chain couples TRBV6-5 to TRBJ1-6, with D unclear. The V end was cut by 4 bases, the J end by 2 bases, with 3 bases between. The CDR3 consists of 13 residues. Germline CDR1 reads MNHEY; CDR2 reads SVGAGI.

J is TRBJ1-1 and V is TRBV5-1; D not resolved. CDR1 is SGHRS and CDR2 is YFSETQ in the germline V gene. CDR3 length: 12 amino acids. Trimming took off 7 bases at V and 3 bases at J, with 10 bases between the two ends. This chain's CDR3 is CASYDIYTEAFF. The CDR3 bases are TGCGCCAGCTACGACATATACACTGAAGCTTTCTTT. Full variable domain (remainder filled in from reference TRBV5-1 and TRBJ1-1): KAGVTQTPRYLIKTRGQQVTLSCSPISGHRSVSWYQQTPGQGLQFLFEYFSETQRNKGNFPGRFSGRQFSNSRSEMNVSTLELGDSALYLCASYDIYTEAFFGQGTRLTVV.

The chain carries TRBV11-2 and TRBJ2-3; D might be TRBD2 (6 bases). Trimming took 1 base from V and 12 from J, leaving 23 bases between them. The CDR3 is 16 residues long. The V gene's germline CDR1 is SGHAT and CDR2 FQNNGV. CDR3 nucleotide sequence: TGTGCCAGCAGCTTAGCCCCTGGACTAACTGCTCTCACCCAGTATTTT. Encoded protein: CASSLAPGLTALTQYF.

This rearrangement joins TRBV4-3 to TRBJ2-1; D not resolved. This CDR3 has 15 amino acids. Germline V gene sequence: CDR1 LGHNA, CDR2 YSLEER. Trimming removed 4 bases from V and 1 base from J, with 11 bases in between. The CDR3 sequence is CASSPTLISYNEQFF. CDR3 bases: TGCGCCAGCAGCCCCACACTAATTTCCTACAATGAGCAGTTCTTC.

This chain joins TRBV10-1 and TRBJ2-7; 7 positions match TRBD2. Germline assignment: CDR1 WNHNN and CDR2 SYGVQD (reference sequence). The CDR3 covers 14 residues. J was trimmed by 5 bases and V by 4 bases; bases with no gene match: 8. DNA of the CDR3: TGCGCCAGCAGTGTCAGCGGGAACAGAAACGAGCAGTACTTC. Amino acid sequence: CASSVSGNRNEQYF.